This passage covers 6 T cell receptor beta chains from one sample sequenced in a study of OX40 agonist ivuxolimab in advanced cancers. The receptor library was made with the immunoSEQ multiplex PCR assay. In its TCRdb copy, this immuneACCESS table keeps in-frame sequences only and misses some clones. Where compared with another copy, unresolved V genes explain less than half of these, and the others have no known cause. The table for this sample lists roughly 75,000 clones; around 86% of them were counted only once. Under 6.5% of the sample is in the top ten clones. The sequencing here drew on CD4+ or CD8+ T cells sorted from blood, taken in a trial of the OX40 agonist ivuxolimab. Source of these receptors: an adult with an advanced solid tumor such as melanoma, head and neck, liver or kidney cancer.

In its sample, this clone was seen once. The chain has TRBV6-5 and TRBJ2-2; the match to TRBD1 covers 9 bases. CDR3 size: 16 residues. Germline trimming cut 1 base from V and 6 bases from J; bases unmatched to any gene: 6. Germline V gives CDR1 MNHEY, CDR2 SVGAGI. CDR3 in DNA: TGTGCCAGCAGTTACTTGACAGGGGGTCATCCCGGGGAGCTGTTTTTT. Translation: CASSYLTGGHPGELFF.

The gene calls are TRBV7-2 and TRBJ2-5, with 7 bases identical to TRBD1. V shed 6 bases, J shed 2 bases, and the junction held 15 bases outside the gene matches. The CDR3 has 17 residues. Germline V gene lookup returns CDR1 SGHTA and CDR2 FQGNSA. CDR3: CASRQGKERMVQETQYF. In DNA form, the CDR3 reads TGTGCCAGCAGACAGGGGAAGGAGCGGATGGTACAAGAGACCCAGTACTTC.

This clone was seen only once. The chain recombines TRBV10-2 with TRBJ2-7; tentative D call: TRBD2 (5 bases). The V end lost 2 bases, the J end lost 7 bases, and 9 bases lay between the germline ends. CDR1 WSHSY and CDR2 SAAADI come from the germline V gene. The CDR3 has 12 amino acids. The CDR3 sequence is CASSEGSEEQYF. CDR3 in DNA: TGCGCCAGCAGTGAGGGGAGCGAGGAGCAGTACTTC.

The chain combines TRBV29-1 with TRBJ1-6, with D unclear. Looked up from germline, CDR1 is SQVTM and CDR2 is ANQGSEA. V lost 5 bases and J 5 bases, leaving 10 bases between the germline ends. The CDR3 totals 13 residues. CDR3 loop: CSVSVGNNSPLHF. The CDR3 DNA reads TGCAGCGTTTCTGTAGGGAATAATTCACCCCTCCACTTT.

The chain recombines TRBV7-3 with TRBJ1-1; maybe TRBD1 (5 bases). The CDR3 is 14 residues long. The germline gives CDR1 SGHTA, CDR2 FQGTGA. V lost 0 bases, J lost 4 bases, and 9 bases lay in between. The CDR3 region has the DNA TGTGCCAGCAGCTTAACAGGGGTCGGCACTGAAGCTTTCTTT. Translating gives CASSLTGVGTEAFF.

The CDR3 spells CASSLGGYRYNEQFF. CDR3 nucleotide sequence: TGTGCCAGCAGTTTAGGAGGGTACCGCTACAATGAGCAGTTCTTC. The chain carries TRBV28 and TRBJ2-1, with D maybe TRBD2 (6 bases). The CDR3 totals 15 residues. Deletions cut 2 bases from V and 3 bases from J, with 11 bases between. CDR1 MDHEN and CDR2 SYDVKM come from the germline V gene.